The entry below gives a single T cell receptor (beta chain) sequence along with its context. Its target is not known. CDR3 size: 14 residues. Per the germline V gene, CDR1 is LNHDA and CDR2 is SQIVND (reference sequence). After removal of 3 bases from V and 6 bases from J, the junction contained 4 bases not matched to a gene. Libraries were prepared by immunoSEQ multiplex PCR; TCRdb keeps only in-frame clonotypes and omits some of them. The sample lists just over 30,000 clones; roughly 94% were seen once. The data belong to a study of lymphopenia after photon versus proton radiotherapy. The study, taken as a whole, reports: Oligoclonal CD8+ Temra expansion after nadir drove photon patients' diversity drop.

V is TRBV19 and J is TRBJ1-5; 8 bases align to TRBD1. This material consisted of peripheral blood, taken from a patient treated with photon-based radiotherapy. The sequence came from a woman aged 45-59 years with cholangiocarcinoma. The CDR3 DNA reads as TGTGCCAGTAGTATGGCAGGGGGCGGTCAGCCCCAGCATTTT. This translates into CASSMAGGGQPQHF.